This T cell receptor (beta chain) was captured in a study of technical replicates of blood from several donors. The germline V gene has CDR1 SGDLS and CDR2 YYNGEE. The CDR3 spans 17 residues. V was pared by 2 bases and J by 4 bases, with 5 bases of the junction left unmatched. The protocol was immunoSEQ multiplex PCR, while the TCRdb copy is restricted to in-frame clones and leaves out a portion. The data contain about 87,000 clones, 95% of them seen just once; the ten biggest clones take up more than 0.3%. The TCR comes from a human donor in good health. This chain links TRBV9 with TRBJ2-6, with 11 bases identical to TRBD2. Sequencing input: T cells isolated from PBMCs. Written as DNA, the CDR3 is TGTGCCAGCAGCGTTGGGTCTAGCGGGAGGGGGGCCAACGTCCTGACTTTC. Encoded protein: CASSVGSSGRGANVLTF. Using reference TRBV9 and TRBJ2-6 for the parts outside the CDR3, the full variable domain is DSGVTQTPKHLITATGQRVTLRCSPRSGDLSVYWYQQSLDQGLQFLIQYYNGEERAKGNILERFSAQQFPDLHSELNLSSLELGDSALYFCASSVGSSGRGANVLTFGAGSRLTVL.